The source of this TCR beta chain is a study of shared clonotypes between healthy human individuals. Profiled with immunoSEQ multiplex PCR; TCRdb holds only in-frame clones, not every one. The table lists approximately 1,500,000 clones, roughly 95% of them singletons. Points on this clone: Antigen specificity is unknown.

Broader study findings: Some clonotypes were shared by all four sorted-subset donors, while others were not shared. The non-shared ones had lower generation probabilities than the shared ones.

Trimming removed 5 bases at V and 1 base at J, with 7 bases between. Per the germline V gene, CDR1 is SGHAT and CDR2 is FQNNGV. The CDR3 has 13 residues. V gene TRBV11-2 combines with J gene TRBJ2-3; D unresolved. Sequenced input: naive CD4+ T cells sorted from blood. Subset denoted: CD45RA+ positively selected. The origin of this receptor is a man under 40 in good health. The CDR3 bases are TGTGCCAGCAGCATAGGACGCACAGATACGCAGTATTTT. The encoded protein is CASSIGRTDTQYF.